A single sample is the source of the 25 T cell receptor beta chains below, sequenced in a study of CD8 T cells in ankylosing spondylitis. A single record per CDR3 protein comes from TCRdb applying MiXCR to the 5' RACE reads. This table holds 180,000 or so distinct CDR3 sequences, roughly 11% found once. The material sequenced was blood, either unsorted or a sorted T cell fraction (not recorded which). These receptors originate from a male donor with ankylosing spondylitis or in good health (not recorded which).

The chain carries TRBV6-5 and TRBJ1-4, with a weak D call TRBD1 (5 bases). The germline gives CDR1 MNHEY, CDR2 SVGAGI. V lost 2 bases and J 7 bases, leaving 14 bases between the germline ends. This CDR3 spans 15 amino acids. The CDR3 loop reads CASSYDGTGGEKLFF. CDR3 coding DNA: TGTGCCAGCAGTTACGACGGAACAGGCGGTGAAAAACTGTTTTTT.

This clonotype was seen at least ten times. This rearrangement joins TRBV9 to TRBJ2-5; unclear D gene. CDR1 and CDR2 (germline): SGDLS, YYNGEE. Trimming cost V 0 bases and J 0 bases, with 6 bases left between them. This CDR3 contains 14 residues. CDR3 in amino acids: CASSVGADQETQYF. The CDR3 DNA reads as TGTGCCAGCAGCGTAGGGGCAGACCAAGAGACCCAGTACTTC.

This chain joins TRBV20-1 and TRBJ2-1, with TRBD2 as a possible D gene (6 bases). CDR1 and CDR2 from the germline V gene are DFQATT and SNEGSKA (reference sequence). Trimming left V 0 bases short and J 12 bases short, with 15 bases between. CDR3 size: 13 residues. The CDR3: CSAREWRGLGQFF. CDR3 coding DNA: TGCAGTGCTAGAGAATGGCGGGGTCTAGGGCAGTTCTTC.

This clonotype has ten or more counts. The chain links TRBV29-1 to TRBJ2-7; D gene uncertain. The CDR3 runs 10 residues. Germline-derived CDR1 and CDR2 are SQVTM and ANQGSEA. The V gene lost 7 bases and the J gene lost 6 bases, with 10 bases spanning the gap. This chain's CDR3 is CSARLGEQYF. As DNA, the CDR3 is TGCAGCGCTCGACTGGGCGAGCAGTACTTC.

This sequence joins TRBV7-2 and TRBJ2-7; 11 bases are shared with TRBD2. The trim removed 5 bases at V and 4 bases at J, leaving 7 bases unmatched. Germline V lookup: CDR1 SGHTA, CDR2 FQGNSA. CDR3 length: 15 residues. CDR3 loop: CASSLAGTSGYEQYF. The CDR3, as DNA: TGTGCCAGCAGCCTCGCCGGGACTAGCGGTTACGAGCAGTACTTC.

This clonotype was found many times. This sequence joins TRBV18 and TRBJ2-7; the D gene is possibly TRBD1 (6 bases). Germline CDR1 and CDR2: KGHSH and LQKENI. Trimming removed 3 bases at V and 0 bases at J, with 15 bases between. CDR3 length: 16 residues. CDR3 DNA sequence: TGTGCCAGCTCACCCAATACAGGGCTGGCCTCCTACGAGCAGTACTTC. The encoded protein is CASSPNTGLASYEQYF.

This clonotype has just a few counts. The V call is TRBV7-2, the J call TRBJ2-3; 8 nucleotides agree with TRBD1. J gave up 3 bases and V 4 bases, and 6 bases lay outside the gene matches. Germline CDR1 is SGHTA and CDR2 is FQGNSA. The CDR3 is made up of 15 amino acids. The CDR3 loop reads CASSSGGQGTDTQYF. The CDR3 coding sequence is TGTGCCAGCAGCTCAGGAGGACAGGGAACAGATACGCAGTATTTT.

V gene TRBV29-1 combines with J gene TRBJ2-6; the D is unclear. The CDR3 is made up of 14 amino acids. The germline gives CDR1 SQVTM, CDR2 ANQGSEA. Deletions cut 4 bases from V and 3 bases from J, with 10 bases between. The CDR3 here is CSVAWYVGANVLTF. CDR3 coding DNA: TGCAGCGTTGCCTGGTACGTTGGGGCCAACGTCCTGACTTTC. Using reference TRBV29-1 and TRBJ2-6 for the parts outside the CDR3, the full variable domain is SAVISQKPSRDICQRGTSLTIQCQVDSQVTMMFWYRQQPGQSLTLIATANQGSEATYESGFVIDKFPISRPNLTFSTLTVSNMSPEDSSIYLCSVAWYVGANVLTFGAGSRLTVL.

This clonotype was seen at least ten times. The J gene is TRBJ2-5, the V gene TRBV7-7; 15 nucleotides line up with TRBD2. The ends lost 3 bases at V and 5 bases at J; junction bases unmatched: 1. The CDR3 runs to 15 residues. CDR1 is SSHAT, CDR2 FNYEAQ, per germline (reference sequence). DNA of the CDR3: TGTGCCAGCAGCTTCGGACTAGCGGGGGGGGAGACCCAGTACTTC. It is translated as CASSFGLAGGETQYF.

The sample holds many counts of this clonotype. This chain uses TRBV4-3 with TRBJ1-4; D is unclear. The germline V gene has CDR1 LGHNA and CDR2 YSLEER. V lost 4 bases and J 7 bases, leaving 10 bases between the germline ends. The CDR3 runs to 13 residues. CDR3 DNA sequence: TGCGCCAGCAGCCCAGACTCGGGTGAAAAACTGTTTTTT. It encodes CASSPDSGEKLFF.

This clonotype appeared many times. V gene TRBV5-1 combines with J gene TRBJ2-1; TRBD2 matches 13 bases. V shed 4 bases, J shed 4 bases, and the junction held 2 bases outside the gene matches. The CDR3 totals 15 residues. In germline, CDR1 is SGHRS, CDR2 YFSETQ. CDR3 sequence reads: CASSTTSGGYNEQFF. CDR3 nucleotide sequence: TGCGCCAGCAGCACGACTAGCGGGGGGTACAATGAGCAGTTCTTC. The full variable domain, completed using reference TRBV5-1 and TRBJ2-1, is KAGVTQTPRYLIKTRGQQVTLSCSPISGHRSVSWYQQTPGQGLQFLFEYFSETQRNKGNFPGRFSGRQFSNSRSEMNVSTLELGDSALYLCASSTTSGGYNEQFFGPGTRLTVL.

The CDR3 protein is CASKWTLAGGRETQYF. The DNA for the CDR3 is TGTGCCAGCAAATGGACTCTAGCGGGAGGTCGTGAGACCCAGTACTTC. This rearrangement joins TRBV27 to TRBJ2-5; 11 bases fit TRBD2. The V gene's germline CDR1 is MNHEY and CDR2 SMNVEV (reference sequence). This CDR3 is built from 16 residues. J lost 5 bases, V lost 7 bases, and 12 bases had no gene match.

This clonotype appeared a few times. The V and J genes are TRBV6-1 and TRBJ1-2, with 12 positions matching TRBD1. The CDR3 spans 17 residues. Germline-derived CDR1 and CDR2 are MNHNS and SASEGT. V trimming: 3 bases; J trimming: 2 bases; junction bases outside the gene matches: 7. This chain's CDR3 is CASSDGDRGRGNYGYTF. The CDR3 coding sequence is TGTGCCAGCAGTGACGGGGACAGGGGGCGCGGCAACTATGGCTACACCTTC.

In its sample, this clonotype was seen a few times. One base away lies a much larger clone, so this may be a sequencing read error. The V gene is TRBV4-1, the J gene TRBJ2-5; 7 bases agree with TRBD1. This CDR3 has 16 residues. Germline V gives CDR1 MGHRA, CDR2 YSYEKL. The V gene end was trimmed by 2 bases and the J gene end by 3 bases; junction bases not matched to a gene: 9. CDR3 bases: TGCGCCAGCAGCCAAAGTCTCTTGGGACAGAAAGAGACCCAGTACTTC. Its protein is CASSQSLLGQKETQYF.

This clonotype was observed many times. The chain combines TRBV7-9 with TRBJ2-2; D gene ambiguous. The germline V gene has CDR1 SEHNR and CDR2 FQNEAQ (reference sequence). The CDR3 totals 13 residues. V shed 4 bases and J shed 5 bases, with 8 bases lying between them. CDR3 coding DNA: TGTGCCAGCAGCTCACAAGGAACCGGGGAGCTGTTTTTT. It specifies CASSSQGTGELFF.

The table lists this clonotype with a few counts. The genes are TRBV7-8 and TRBJ1-3, with TRBD1 matching over 8 bases. This CDR3 has 15 amino acids. Looked up from germline, CDR1 is SGHVS and CDR2 is FQNEAQ. J lost 4 bases, V lost 4 bases, and 6 bases had no gene match. The CDR3 nucleotides read TGTGCCAGCAGCTCCGCAGGGGGCATCGGAAACACCATATATTTT. Its translation: CASSSAGGIGNTIYF.

This chain joins TRBV27 and TRBJ2-7, with TRBD2 as a possible D gene (5 bases). The CDR3 contains 14 residues. Trimming stripped 6 bases from V and 0 bases from J, with 12 bases between. Germline CDR1 MNHEY, CDR2 SMNVEV (reference sequence). The CDR3 bases are TGTGCCAGCAGAAGAAGCGGCGCCTCCTACGAGCAGTACTTC. It yields the protein CASRRSGASYEQYF.

In its sample, this clonotype was seen a few times. The chain couples TRBV3-1 to TRBJ2-3, with D possibly TRBD2 on 6 matching bases. The V end lost 1 base, the J end lost 4 bases, and 15 bases lay between the germline ends. Germline V gene lookup returns CDR1 LGHDT and CDR2 YNNKEL (reference sequence). The CDR3 consists of 16 residues. The CDR3 spells CASSQGRGYASDTQYF. CDR3 nucleotides: TGTGCCAGCAGCCAAGGACGGGGGTATGCTTCAGATACGCAGTATTTT.

This clonotype was found many times. J is TRBJ2-3 and V is TRBV27, with TRBD1 identical over 9 bases. This CDR3 contains 16 residues. Unmatched junction bases numbered 11, after V lost 5 bases and J lost 5 bases. Germline V gene data show CDR1 as MNHEY and CDR2 as SMNVEV (reference sequence). The CDR3 here is CASSKGTGLTIDTQYF. CDR3 sequence (DNA): TGTGCCAGCAGTAAGGGGACAGGGTTGACTATAGATACGCAGTATTTT.

This clonotype was observed a handful of times. The chain employs TRBV20-1 and TRBJ2-1; the match to TRBD2 covers 10 bases. Germline values: CDR1 DFQATT, CDR2 SNEGSKA (reference sequence). After removal of 1 base from V and 6 bases from J, the junction contained 3 bases not matched to a gene. The CDR3 runs 14 residues. The CDR3 sequence: CSARGAGGPNEQFF. The CDR3 bases are TGCAGTGCTAGAGGAGCGGGAGGGCCCAATGAGCAGTTCTTC.

The sample holds a few counts of this clonotype. The rearrangement links TRBV9 to TRBJ2-1, with 11 bases aligning to TRBD2. Germline V CDR1 and CDR2: SGDLS, YYNGEE. After removal of 0 bases from V and 6 bases from J, the junction contained 8 bases not matched to a gene. The CDR3 has 17 amino acids. CDR3 sequence: CASSVGSSGRTVNEQFF. The DNA for the CDR3 is TGTGCCAGCAGCGTAGGATCTAGCGGGAGGACTGTCAATGAGCAGTTCTTC.

This clonotype was observed at least ten times. This chain uses TRBV6-1 with TRBJ2-3, with 7 bases identical to TRBD2. The germline CDR1 and CDR2 sequences are MNHNS and SASEGT. Losses at the gene ends were 2 bases for V and 4 bases for J; bases not matched to a gene: 6. The CDR3 consists of 15 residues. CDR3 loop: CASSENIRGADTQYF. CDR3 nucleotide sequence: TGTGCCAGCAGTGAAAATATCCGGGGGGCAGATACGCAGTATTTT.

This clonotype was counted many times. The rearrangement uses TRBV24-1 and TRBJ2-1; 8 bases match TRBD2. The CDR3 runs 14 residues. J was trimmed by 3 bases and V by 9 bases; bases with no gene match: 6. Germline loops: CDR1 KGHDR, CDR2 SFDVKD. The CDR3 DNA reads TGTGCCACCGGCACTAGCGGAGACTACAATGAGCAGTTCTTC. Translation: CATGTSGDYNEQFF.

This clonotype appeared a few times. The chain combines TRBV20-1 with TRBJ2-1; 12 nucleotides agree with TRBD2. V shed 8 bases and J 12 bases; nucleotides not matched to a gene: 14. This CDR3 is built from 14 residues. Germline V gives CDR1 DFQATT, CDR2 SNEGSKA (reference sequence). The chain's CDR3 is CSHVALAGGSGQFF. The CDR3 DNA sequence: TGCAGTCATGTGGCACTAGCGGGGGGTTCGGGGCAGTTCTTC.

The sample holds many counts of this clonotype. The J gene is TRBJ2-3, the V gene TRBV5-1, with 8 bases aligning to TRBD2. The trim removed 0 bases at V and 9 bases at J, leaving 9 bases unmatched. The CDR3 runs to 15 residues. CDR1 SGHRS and CDR2 YFSETQ come from the germline V gene. The CDR3, as DNA: TGCGCCAGCAGCTTGGTAGGGACTAGTGATCAAACGCAGTATTTT. This gives the protein CASSLVGTSDQTQYF.